These 6 T cell receptor beta chains share one sample of origin, sequenced in a study of Tregs in tolerant kidney transplant recipients. Here immunoSEQ multiplex PCR was the method, and the copy in TCRdb shows in-frame clones only, minus some. The sample holds tens of thousands of clones. Related graft donors supplied nonmyeloablative bone marrow transplants, and mixed chimerism was transient. This specimen was CD4+ T cells from blood (PBMCs), taken 24 months after the transplant. These receptors all come from a human patient who received a combined kidney and bone marrow transplant. Some T cells here may be from the graft donor.

In the case of this clone: The CDR3 end falls 3 residues outside the read, so it is completed with the germline J gene. The chain employs TRBV10-3 and TRBJ2-6; TRBD2 aligns across 15 bases. CDR3 size: 18 residues. V was clipped by 6 bases and J by 2 bases; unmatched bases: 5. Germline V CDR1 and CDR2: ENHRY, SYGVKD. The covered CDR3 bases are TGTGCCATCAGACCCGGACTAGCGGGAGGGACTGGGGCCAACGTC. Encoded protein: CAIRPGLAGGTGANV. The entire CDR3 is CAIRPGLAGGTGANVLTF.

About this clone itself: The read stops 3 residues short of the end of the CDR3; the missing end is completed from the germline J gene. The chain uses TRBV19 and TRBJ2-1; 11 bases match TRBD2. V was clipped by 5 bases and J by 0 bases; unmatched bases: 12. The CDR3 is made up of 19 amino acids. Germline V gene lookup returns CDR1 LNHDA and CDR2 SQIVND (reference sequence). Here the CDR3 reads CASSGRGLAVFSSYNEQFF. The sequenced part of the CDR3 DNA is TGTGCCAGTAGTGGGAGGGGACTAGCGGTATTCAGCTCCTACAATGAG.

On this clone itself: The read terminates 3 residues ahead of where the CDR3 ends, so the germline J gene completes it. The V call is TRBV6-2 or TRBV6-3, the J call TRBJ2-1; 7 positions match TRBD1. From germline, CDR1 is MNHEY and CDR2 SVGEGT. The V gene end was trimmed by 6 bases and the J gene end by 2 bases; junction bases not matched to a gene: 1. The CDR3 length is 13 residues. The CDR3 region is CASRTGPYNEQFF. The CDR3 DNA, read in part, is TGTGCCAGCAGGACAGGGCCCTACAATGAG.

The DNA read from the CDR3 is TGCAGTGCTAGAGTGAGAGGCTTAAATTCACCC. Its translation is CSARVRGLNSP. The whole CDR3 protein reads CSARVRGLNSPLHF. This rearrangement joins TRBV20-1 to TRBJ1-6; D is ambiguous. The read terminates 3 residues before the CDR3 end, so the remaining end is supplied by the germline J gene. Trimming cost V 1 base and J 7 bases, with 11 bases left between them. CDR1 DFQATT and CDR2 SNEGSKA come from the germline V gene (reference sequence). There are 14 residues in the CDR3.

In regard to this clone: Coverage ceases 3 residues before the CDR3 finishes, and the germline J gene fills in the end. The chain recombines TRBV23-1 with TRBJ2-7; 7 nucleotides match TRBD1. TRBV23-1 is an open reading frame whose function is uncertain. V gave up 3 bases and J gave up 5 bases; unmatched junction bases: 10. The CDR3 has 15 amino acids. CDR3 DNA, as far as it was read: TGCGCCAGCAGTCATCGGACAGGAAGGCCTAACGAG. Translation: CASSHRTGRPNE. Given in full, the CDR3 is CASSHRTGRPNEQYF.

About this clone itself: The read stops 3 residues short of the end of the CDR3; the missing end is completed from the germline J gene. The chain links TRBV10-3 to TRBJ2-7, with a weak D call TRBD1 (5 bases). CDR3 length: 14 amino acids. Trimming cost V 4 bases and J 2 bases, with 12 bases left between them. Germline V gives CDR1 ENHRY, CDR2 SYGVKD. Partial CDR3 DNA: TGTGCCATCAGTGTGGGGCAGGGTACCTACGAG. The encoded protein is CAISVGQGTYE. The whole CDR3 is CAISVGQGTYEQYF.